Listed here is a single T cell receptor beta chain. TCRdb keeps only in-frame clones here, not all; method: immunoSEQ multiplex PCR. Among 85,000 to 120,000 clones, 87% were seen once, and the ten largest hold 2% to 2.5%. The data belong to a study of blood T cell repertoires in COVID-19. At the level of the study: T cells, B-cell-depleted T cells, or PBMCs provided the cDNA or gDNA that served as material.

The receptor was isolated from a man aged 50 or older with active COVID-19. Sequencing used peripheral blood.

The CDR3: CASSEATQGLSPLHF. The CDR3 DNA sequence: TGTGCCAGCAGTGAAGCGACACAGGGGCTTTCACCCCTCCACTTT. This chain uses TRBV2 with TRBJ1-6, with 7 bases fitting TRBD1. Trimming cost V 0 bases and J 9 bases; bases outside gene matches: 5. The length of the CDR3 is 15 residues. Germline V gives CDR1 SNHLY, CDR2 FYNNEI.